This TCR beta chain was found in a study of cytomegalovirus exposure and HLA in healthy donors. Trimming at V came to 1 base and at J to 1 base, leaving 5 bases not matched to a gene. The CDR3 sequence is 17 residues long. Germline V CDR1 and CDR2: LGHNA, YNFKEQ. The PCR employed 60 Vbeta primers together with 13 Jbeta primers. The assay was immunoSEQ multiplex PCR, and TCRdb's table has in-frame clones only and misses some. This sample has roughly 90,000 clones, with 65% to 75% found just once. This sequence originates from a man aged 25-40 years in good health and CMV-seropositive. V is TRBV4-2 and J is TRBJ1-1; 11 positions agree with TRBD1. The sequenced sample was PBMCs. DNA for the CDR3: TGTGCCAGCAGCCAAGGGACAGGGGGCGTCGAGAACACTGAAGCTTTCTTT. This sequence encodes CASSQGTGGVENTEAFF.